Shown below are 6 T cell receptor beta chains from a single sample sequenced in a study of cytomegalovirus exposure and HLA in healthy donors. Amplification used 60 Vbeta primers and 13 Jbeta primers. Here immunoSEQ multiplex PCR was the method, and the copy in TCRdb shows in-frame clones only, minus some. The repertoire includes fewer than 200,000 clones, 75% to 80% of them detected once, and roughly an eighth sits in the top ten. Material for sequencing was PBMCs. These receptors were obtained from a young woman in good health and CMV-seropositive.

The V gene is TRBV6-1, the J gene TRBJ1-5, with unresolved D. The length of the CDR3 is 18 residues. CDR1 is MNHNS and CDR2 is SASEGT in the germline V gene. Trimming removed 0 bases at V and 4 bases at J, with 19 bases between. CDR3 DNA sequence: TGTGCCAGCAGTGAAGCGCTACCGGGAAGGAGCCGAAATCAGCCCCAGCATTTT. It encodes CASSEALPGRSRNQPQHF.

The chain is built from TRBV28 and TRBJ1-2; no clear D. With 4 bases removed from V and 4 bases from J, the gap between germline ends came to 13 bases. Germline V gene lookup returns CDR1 MDHEN and CDR2 SYDVKM. The CDR3 covers 14 residues. This chain's CDR3 is CASSSRGGSYGYTF. In nucleotides, the CDR3 is TGTGCCAGCAGTTCGAGAGGAGGGTCCTATGGCTACACCTTC.

CDR3 protein: CASSRGAVEGGTSNEQFF. The CDR3 nucleotides read TGCGCCAGCAGCCGCGGGGCCGTAGAGGGCGGGACGTCCAATGAGCAGTTCTTC. The chain links TRBV4-1 to TRBJ2-1, with D possibly being TRBD2 (6 bases). Germline V lookup: CDR1 MGHRA, CDR2 YSYEKL. This CDR3 has 18 amino acids. V lost 4 bases to trimming and J lost 6 bases, with 25 bases between them.

This clone has just a few counts. The CDR3 sequence is CASSQGTGGWGYTF. In nucleotides, the CDR3 is TGCGCCAGCAGCCAAGGGACAGGGGGCTGGGGCTACACCTTC. The chain recombines TRBV4-1 with TRBJ1-2; 11 positions match TRBD1. Unmatched junction bases numbered 3, after V lost 1 base and J lost 8 bases. Germline loops: CDR1 MGHRA, CDR2 YSYEKL. The CDR3 totals 14 residues.

To note about this clone: An end of the junction differs from the germline gene, which may be a read error. The genes are TRBV7-9 and TRBJ2-5, with 10 bases lining up with TRBD1. Looked up from germline, CDR1 is SEHNR and CDR2 is FQNEAQ (reference sequence). The CDR3 is made up of 17 amino acids. This CDR3 reads CSSSLASGTGEVETQYF. Here the CDR3 DNA reads TGTTCCAGCAGCTTAGCGTCGGGGACAGGGGAAGTGGAGACCCAGTACTTC.

The CDR3 region is CASSLRAGGFPDTQYF. The CDR3 DNA reads TGTGCCAGCAGCTTAAGGGCGGGGGGATTCCCAGATACGCAGTATTTT. This chain joins TRBV7-2 and TRBJ2-3, with 8 nucleotides matching TRBD2. The germline V gene encodes CDR1 SGHTA and CDR2 FQGNSA. V dropped 2 bases and J dropped 4; count of bases not matched to a gene: 8. There are 16 residues in the CDR3.